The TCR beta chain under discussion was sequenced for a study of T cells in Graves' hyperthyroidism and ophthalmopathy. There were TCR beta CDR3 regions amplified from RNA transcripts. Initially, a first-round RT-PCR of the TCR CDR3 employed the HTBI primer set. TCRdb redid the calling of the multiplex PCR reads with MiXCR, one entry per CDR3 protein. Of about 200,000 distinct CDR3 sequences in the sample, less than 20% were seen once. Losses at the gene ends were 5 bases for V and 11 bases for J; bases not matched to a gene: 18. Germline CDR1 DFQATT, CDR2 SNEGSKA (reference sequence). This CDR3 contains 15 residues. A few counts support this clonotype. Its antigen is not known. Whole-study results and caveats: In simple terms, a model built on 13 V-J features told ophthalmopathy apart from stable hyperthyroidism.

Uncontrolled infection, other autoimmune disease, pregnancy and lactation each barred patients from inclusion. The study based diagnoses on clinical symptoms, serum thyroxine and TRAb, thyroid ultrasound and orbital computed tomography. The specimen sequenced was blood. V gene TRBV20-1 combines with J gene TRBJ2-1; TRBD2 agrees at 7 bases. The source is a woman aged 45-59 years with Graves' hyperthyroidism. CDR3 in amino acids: CSAAGPSGTNQKQFF. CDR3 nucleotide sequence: TGCAGTGCTGCCGGGCCGAGTGGGACTAACCAAAAGCAGTTCTTC.